The next 20 T cell receptor beta chains were all read from a single sample in a study of CD8 T cells in ankylosing spondylitis. TCRdb called the 5' RACE reads again in MiXCR, with one record for every CDR3 protein. The sample lists a few hundred thousand distinct CDR3 sequences, roughly 12% occurring once. The sequenced sample was blood, either unsorted or a sorted T cell fraction (not recorded which). These TCRs come from a female donor with ankylosing spondylitis or in good health (not recorded which).

This clonotype was detected only a few times. This chain connects TRBV28 to TRBJ2-2; possible D gene TRBD1, 5 bases. This CDR3 region has 18 residues. The V end was cut by 5 bases, the J end by 1 base, with 20 bases between. Germline V lookup: CDR1 MDHEN, CDR2 SYDVKM. As DNA, the CDR3 is TGTGCCAGCAGTCCCCTGTTTGGCAGGGTCGTGAACACCGGGGAGCTGTTTTTT. Protein sequence: CASSPLFGRVVNTGELFF. The whole variable domain, remainder taken from reference TRBV28 and TRBJ2-2, is DVKVTQSSRYLVKRTGEKVFLECVQDMDHENMFWYRQDPGLGLRLIYFSYDVKMKEKGDIPEGYSVSREKKERFSLILESASTNQTSMYLCASSPLFGRVVNTGELFFGEGSRLTVL.

This clonotype was recorded at least ten times. The chain couples TRBV5-1 to TRBJ1-5; D is possibly TRBD1 (6 bases). The CDR3 length is 16 residues. Germline loops: CDR1 SGHRS, CDR2 YFSETQ. V was clipped by 0 bases and J by 8 bases, with 18 bases between them. The CDR3 region has the DNA TGCGCCAGCAGCTTGGAAGGGGGGGATTTCTCAGAGCCCCAGCATTTT. Its translation is CASSLEGGDFSEPQHF.

In this sample, this clonotype turned up many times. The J gene is TRBJ1-1, the V gene TRBV20-1; 7 bases are shared with TRBD1. V lost 2 bases and J lost 4; bases outside the gene matches: 1. Germline loops: CDR1 DFQATT, CDR2 SNEGSKA (reference sequence). The CDR3 spans 12 residues. CDR3 in DNA: TGCAGTGCTAGACCAGGGGGCACTGAAGCTTTCTTT. Its protein is CSARPGGTEAFF.

This clonotype was seen at least ten times. The chain carries TRBV12-3 or TRBV12-4 and TRBJ2-1; TRBD2 matches at 7 bases. CDR3 length equals 12 residues. V was clipped by 6 bases and J by 9 bases; unmatched bases: 5. As DNA, the CDR3 is TGTGCCAGCAGCCCTACTAGCGCTGAGCAGTTCTTC. Residues: CASSPTSAEQFF.

This clonotype was recorded many times. This rearrangement joins TRBV20-1 to TRBJ2-3; 7 bases are shared with TRBD2. The CDR3 is 15 amino acids. CDR1 is DFQATT and CDR2 is SNEGSKA in the germline V gene (reference sequence). V trimming: 1 base; J trimming: 3 bases; junction bases outside the gene matches: 7. The CDR3 DNA reads as TGCAGTGCTAGAGTCTTGGCGGGGGAGACAGATACGCAGTATTTT. This sequence encodes CSARVLAGETDTQYF.

This clonotype was detected ten times or more. DNA of the CDR3: TGTGCCATCACCCGACAGTCGAACACCGGGGAGCTGTTTTTT. Its translation: CAITRQSNTGELFF. The chain couples TRBV10-3 to TRBJ2-2; D might be TRBD1 (5 bases). Trimming took off 7 bases at V and 0 bases at J, with 9 bases between the two ends. Per the germline V gene, CDR1 is ENHRY and CDR2 is SYGVKD. The CDR3 contains 14 residues.

This sequence joins TRBV28 and TRBJ1-5, with D uncertain. CDR1 is MDHEN and CDR2 is SYDVKM in the germline V gene. Trimming removed 6 bases at V and 2 bases at J, with 17 bases between. CDR3 length: 16 amino acids. CDR3 residues: CASRPPAGRGNQPQHF. CDR3 bases: TGTGCCAGCAGGCCTCCCGCGGGGAGGGGCAATCAGCCCCAGCATTTT.

This clonotype was counted only a few times. This chain uses TRBV7-8 with TRBJ2-3; the D gene is possibly TRBD2 (6 bases). The V gene lost 7 bases and the J gene lost 2 bases, with 22 bases spanning the gap. Germline CDR1 and CDR2: SGHVS and FQNEAQ. The CDR3 runs 17 residues. The CDR3 protein is CASTSNWRGRTTDTQYF. DNA of the CDR3: TGTGCCAGCACCTCCAATTGGCGGGGACGAACCACAGATACGCAGTATTTT.

The CDR3 bases are TGTGCCAGCAGTTTTTACAGCGAAACTCTCTCTGGGGCCAACGTCCTGACTTTC. Translated: CASSFYSETLSGANVLTF. The rearrangement uses TRBV3-1 and TRBJ2-6; D unclear. CDR1 and CDR2 (germline): LGHDT, YNNKEL (reference sequence). The V end was cut by 6 bases, the J end by 0 bases, with 18 bases between. CDR3 length: 18 residues. Full variable domain (outside the CDR3, taken from reference TRBV3-1 and TRBJ2-6): DTAVSQTPKYLVTQMGNDKSIKCEQNLGHDTMYWYKQDSKKFLKIMFSYNNKELIINETVPNRFSPKSPDKAHLNLHINSLELGDSAVYFCASSFYSETLSGANVLTFGAGSRLTVL.

The chain combines TRBV20-1 with TRBJ2-5; D perhaps matches TRBD2 (6 bases). The length of the CDR3 is 14 residues. V was cut by 7 bases and J by 4 bases, with 19 bases left in between. Germline V gene sequence: CDR1 DFQATT, CDR2 SNEGSKA (reference sequence). The CDR3 DNA reads TGCAGTGTACGACTCGGGCGGGGCAGAGAGACCCAGTACTTC. It is translated as CSVRLGRGRETQYF.

The chain combines TRBV20-1 with TRBJ1-5; D unclear. Trimming took off 3 bases at V and 4 bases at J, with 19 bases between the two ends. Germline CDR1 reads DFQATT; CDR2 reads SNEGSKA (reference sequence). The CDR3 length is 16 residues. The CDR3 protein is CSASGIGLSDNQPQHF. CDR3 nucleotides: TGCAGTGCTAGCGGTATTGGACTTTCCGATAATCAGCCCCAGCATTTT.

The chain joins TRBV30 to TRBJ2-7; D is perhaps TRBD1 (5 bases). CDR3 size: 12 residues. The V end lost 7 bases, the J end lost 4 bases, and 14 bases lay between the germline ends. Germline V gene data show CDR1 as GTSNPN and CDR2 as SVGIG (reference sequence). The CDR3 is CASHQGGYEQYF. In nucleotides, the CDR3 is TGTGCCTCCCACCAGGGTGGGTACGAGCAGTACTTC.

This clonotype was recorded at least ten times. V is TRBV12-3 or TRBV12-4 and J is TRBJ2-2; TRBD1 is a possible D gene (6 bases). Trimming cost V 2 bases and J 7 bases, with 8 bases left between them. CDR3 length: 13 amino acids. CDR3 sequence reads: CASSLKGDGELFF. For the CDR3, the DNA is TGTGCCAGCAGTTTAAAGGGGGACGGGGAGCTGTTTTTT.

This clonotype was picked up many times. The V call is TRBV5-1, the J call TRBJ2-7, with 11 bases matching TRBD2. J lost 2 bases, V lost 5 bases, and 6 bases had no gene match. The germline V gene encodes CDR1 SGHRS and CDR2 YFSETQ. The CDR3 covers 15 residues. CDR3 coding DNA: TGCGCCAGCAGTATTGGGACTAGCGGAACCTACGAGCAGTACTTC. Its protein is CASSIGTSGTYEQYF.

There are many counts of this clonotype. V and J are TRBV27 and TRBJ2-7; D may correspond to TRBD1 or TRBD2 (5 bases each). Germline CDR1 and CDR2: MNHEY and SMNVEV (reference sequence). V was trimmed by 4 bases and J by 6 bases, leaving 16 bases between them. The length of the CDR3 is 14 residues. Written as DNA, the CDR3 is TGTGCCAGCAGTTCATCGACACGGGGCTCCGAGCAGTACTTC. Translated, it gives CASSSSTRGSEQYF.

This clonotype was seen ten or more times. V usage is TRBV20-1 and J usage is TRBJ2-3, with 8 bases that match TRBD2. The germline CDR1 and CDR2 sequences are DFQATT and SNEGSKA (reference sequence). The CDR3 has 14 amino acids. The V gene end was trimmed by 3 bases and the J gene end by 1 base; junction bases not matched to a gene: 3. The CDR3 coding sequence is TGCAGTGCTAGGTTGCGGGGGGGCACAGATACGCAGTATTTT. Its protein is CSARLRGGTDTQYF.

This clonotype turned up a few times. The J gene is TRBJ1-2, the V gene TRBV28; D not certain. Trimming took off 5 bases at V and 4 bases at J, with 11 bases between the two ends. The CDR3 totals 13 residues. Germline V gene sequence: CDR1 MDHEN, CDR2 SYDVKM. CDR3 sequence reads: CASSIRSRYGYTF. The CDR3 nucleotides read TGTGCCAGCAGTATCCGCTCCCGCTATGGCTACACCTTC.

The chain employs TRBV5-1 and TRBJ2-5; 11 positions match TRBD2. The CDR3 totals 16 residues. CDR1 SGHRS and CDR2 YFSETQ come from the germline V gene. V shed 0 bases and J 1 base; nucleotides not matched to a gene: 2. The CDR3: CASSLVLAGGQETQYF. CDR3 DNA: TGCGCCAGCAGCTTGGTCCTAGCGGGGGGCCAAGAGACCCAGTACTTC. The variable domain in full, completed from reference TRBV5-1 and TRBJ2-5, reads KAGVTQTPRYLIKTRGQQVTLSCSPISGHRSVSWYQQTPGQGLQFLFEYFSETQRNKGNFPGRFSGRQFSNSRSEMNVSTLELGDSALYLCASSLVLAGGQETQYFGPGTRLLVL.

This clonotype was detected many times. This chain links TRBV7-2 with TRBJ2-1, with 7 bases fitting TRBD1. The CDR3 has 14 residues. Germline-derived CDR1 and CDR2 are SGHTA and FQGNSA. V was clipped by 5 bases and J by 7 bases; unmatched bases: 8. CDR3 region: CASSPRGLGNEQFF. The CDR3 DNA reads as TGTGCCAGCAGCCCGAGGGGGCTTGGGAATGAGCAGTTCTTC.

The V gene is TRBV20-1, the J gene TRBJ1-5; no clear D. Germline assignment: CDR1 DFQATT and CDR2 SNEGSKA (reference sequence). Trimming took 0 bases from V and 3 from J, leaving 15 bases between them. CDR3 length: 16 amino acids. For the CDR3, the DNA is TGCAGTGCTAGAGATTTAAGAGGGCAGTTCAATCAGCCCCAGCATTTT. It codes for CSARDLRGQFNQPQHF.